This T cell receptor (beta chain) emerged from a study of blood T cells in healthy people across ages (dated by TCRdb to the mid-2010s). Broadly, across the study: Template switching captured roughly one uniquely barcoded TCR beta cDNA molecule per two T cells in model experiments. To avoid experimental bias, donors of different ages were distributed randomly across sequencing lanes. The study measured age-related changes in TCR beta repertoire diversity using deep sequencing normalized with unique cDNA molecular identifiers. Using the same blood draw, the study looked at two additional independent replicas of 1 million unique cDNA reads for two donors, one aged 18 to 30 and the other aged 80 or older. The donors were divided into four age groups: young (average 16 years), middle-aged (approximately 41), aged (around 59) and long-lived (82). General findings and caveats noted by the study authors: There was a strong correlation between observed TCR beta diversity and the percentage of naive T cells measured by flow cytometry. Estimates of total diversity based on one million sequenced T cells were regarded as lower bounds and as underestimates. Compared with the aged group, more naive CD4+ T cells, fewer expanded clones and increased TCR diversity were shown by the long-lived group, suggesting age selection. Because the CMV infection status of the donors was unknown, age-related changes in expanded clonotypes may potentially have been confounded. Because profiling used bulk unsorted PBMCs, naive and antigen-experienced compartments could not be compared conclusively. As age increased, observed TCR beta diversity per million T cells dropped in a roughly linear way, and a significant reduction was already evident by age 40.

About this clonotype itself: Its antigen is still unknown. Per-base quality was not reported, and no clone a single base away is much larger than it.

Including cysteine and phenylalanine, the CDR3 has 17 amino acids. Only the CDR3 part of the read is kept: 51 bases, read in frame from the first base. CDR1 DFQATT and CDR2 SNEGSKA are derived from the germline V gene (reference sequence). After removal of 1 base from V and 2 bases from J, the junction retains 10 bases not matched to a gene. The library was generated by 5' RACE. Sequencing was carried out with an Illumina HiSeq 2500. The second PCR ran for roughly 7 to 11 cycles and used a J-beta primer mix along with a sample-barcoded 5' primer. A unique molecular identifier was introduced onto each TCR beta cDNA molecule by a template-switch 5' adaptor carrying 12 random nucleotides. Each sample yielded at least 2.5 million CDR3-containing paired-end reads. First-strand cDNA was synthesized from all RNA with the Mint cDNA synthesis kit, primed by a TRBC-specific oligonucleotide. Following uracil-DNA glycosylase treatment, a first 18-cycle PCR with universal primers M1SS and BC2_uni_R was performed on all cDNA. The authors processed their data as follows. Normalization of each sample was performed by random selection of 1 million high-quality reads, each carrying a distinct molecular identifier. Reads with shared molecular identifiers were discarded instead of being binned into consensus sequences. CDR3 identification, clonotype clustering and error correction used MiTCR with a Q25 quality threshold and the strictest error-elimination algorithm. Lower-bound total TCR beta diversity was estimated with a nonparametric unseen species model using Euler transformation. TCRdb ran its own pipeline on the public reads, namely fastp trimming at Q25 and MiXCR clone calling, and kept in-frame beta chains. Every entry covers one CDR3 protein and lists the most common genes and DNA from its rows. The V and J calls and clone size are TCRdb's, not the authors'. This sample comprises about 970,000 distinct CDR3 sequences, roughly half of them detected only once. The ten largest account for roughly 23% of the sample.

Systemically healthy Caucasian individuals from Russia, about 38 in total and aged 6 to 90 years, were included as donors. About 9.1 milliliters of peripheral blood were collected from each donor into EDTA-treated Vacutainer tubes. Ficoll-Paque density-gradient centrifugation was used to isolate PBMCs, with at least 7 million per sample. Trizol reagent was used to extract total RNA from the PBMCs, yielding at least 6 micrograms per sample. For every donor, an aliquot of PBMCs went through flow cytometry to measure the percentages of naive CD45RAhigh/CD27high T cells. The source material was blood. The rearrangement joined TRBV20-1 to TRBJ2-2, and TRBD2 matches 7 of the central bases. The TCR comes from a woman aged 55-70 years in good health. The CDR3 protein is CSARVSGLGINTGELFF. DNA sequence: TGCAGTGCTAGAGTCTCCGGACTAGGGATTAACACCGGGGAGCTGTTTTTT.